Listed here are 30 T cell receptor beta chains from one sample, sequenced in a study of CD8 T cells in ankylosing spondylitis. TCRdb re-called the 5' RACE reads through MiXCR, storing one row per CDR3 protein. The sample has a few hundred thousand distinct CDR3 sequences; 18% are singletons. Sample: blood, either unsorted or a sorted T cell fraction (not recorded which). These receptors came from a male donor with ankylosing spondylitis or in good health (not recorded which).

A few counts support this clonotype. The V call is TRBV6-2 or TRBV6-3, the J call TRBJ2-7; D remains unclear. With 6 bases removed from V and 5 bases from J, the gap between germline ends came to 11 bases. Germline values: CDR1 MNHEY, CDR2 SVGEGT. This CDR3 is 12 amino acids long. The CDR3, as DNA: TGTGCCAGCAGCCAGCGTCGTAACGAGCAGTACTTC. Protein sequence: CASSQRRNEQYF.

This clonotype was counted only a few times. The V gene is TRBV6-1, the J gene TRBJ2-5, with TRBD1 matching 12 bases. Germline lookup yields CDR1 MNHNS and CDR2 SASEGT. J was trimmed by 4 bases and V by 1 base; bases with no gene match: 1. The CDR3 is 15 amino acids. The CDR3 region has the DNA TGTGCCAGCAGTGAAGGGGGACAGGGGGCAGAGACCCAGTACTTC. It codes for CASSEGGQGAETQYF.

This clonotype has a handful of counts. The chain couples TRBV27 to TRBJ2-7, with 7 bases lining up with TRBD1. V shed 6 bases, J shed 2 bases, and the junction held 7 bases outside the gene matches. The CDR3 spans 14 residues. Germline CDR1 MNHEY, CDR2 SMNVEV (reference sequence). The CDR3 DNA follows: TGTGCCAGCAGGTCGGGGCAGGGGGCCTACGAGCAGTACTTC. The encoded protein is CASRSGQGAYEQYF.

This chain links TRBV14 with TRBJ2-2; tentatively, D is TRBD2 (5 bases). This CDR3 is 12 amino acids long. Germline V gene lookup returns CDR1 SGHDN and CDR2 FVKESK. V was pared by 5 bases and J by 6 bases, with 7 bases between. CDR3 region: CASSVRAGELFF. CDR3 DNA: TGTGCCAGCAGCGTGCGGGCCGGGGAGCTGTTTTTT.

V is TRBV7-8 and J is TRBJ2-7; 10 bases are a match to TRBD2. This CDR3 comprises 17 residues. The V gene end was trimmed by 1 base and the J gene end by 3 bases; junction bases not matched to a gene: 9. CDR1 is SGHVS and CDR2 is FQNEAQ in the germline V gene. The CDR3: CASSLVAGGQGFYEQYF. In DNA, the CDR3 is TGTGCCAGCAGCTTAGTAGCGGGAGGCCAGGGGTTCTACGAGCAGTACTTC.

This clonotype was counted at least ten times. The chain links TRBV12-3 or TRBV12-4 to TRBJ1-5, with 8 bases lining up with TRBD1. This CDR3 contains 14 residues. Unmatched junction bases numbered 6, after V lost 5 bases and J lost 6 bases. The CDR3 spells CASSLGQGTQPQHF. CDR3 bases: TGTGCCAGCAGTCTCGGACAGGGCACTCAGCCCCAGCATTTT.

V usage is TRBV18 and J usage is TRBJ2-1; 10 bases fit TRBD2. V lost 0 bases, J lost 8 bases, and 4 bases stayed unmatched. The CDR3 consists of 15 residues. Germline CDR1 reads KGHSH; CDR2 reads LQKENI. CDR3 nucleotides: TGTGCCAGCTCACCACCGGGGACTAGCGATTATGAGCAGTTCTTC. As protein: CASSPPGTSDYEQFF. The variable domain in full, with the rest retrieved from reference TRBV18 and TRBJ2-1, is NAGVMQNPRHLVRRRGQEARLRCSPMKGHSHVYWYRQLPEEGLKFMVYLQKENIIDESGMPKERFSAEFPKEGPSILRIQQVVRGDSAAYFCASSPPGTSDYEQFFGPGTRLTVL.

There are a few counts of this clonotype. CDR3 region: CASSGTANTGELFF. CDR3 DNA sequence: TGTGCCAGCTCCGGGACAGCGAACACCGGGGAGCTGTTTTTT. V is TRBV12-3 or TRBV12-4 and J is TRBJ2-2, with TRBD1 identical over 7 bases. The V segment lost 8 bases and the J segment 0 bases; nucleotides outside the gene matches: 3. The CDR3 totals 14 residues.

The V and J genes are TRBV12-3 or TRBV12-4 and TRBJ2-1; no clear D gene. CDR3 length equals 12 residues. V was cut by 5 bases and J by 8 bases, with 10 bases left in between. The CDR3 region has the DNA TGTGCCAGCAGTCGAGTGGGCGATGAGCAGTTCTTC. Amino acid sequence: CASSRVGDEQFF.

The chain has TRBV20-1 and TRBJ1-2; D unresolved. CDR1 and CDR2 from the germline V gene are DFQATT and SNEGSKA (reference sequence). V lost 0 bases, J lost 0 bases, and 14 bases lay in between. The CDR3 spans 16 residues. The CDR3 region has the DNA TGCAGTGCTAGAGATACCCCGGACCAAGCTAACTATGGCTACACCTTC. It is translated as CSARDTPDQANYGYTF.

The rearrangement joins TRBV6-5 to TRBJ1-4, with D tentatively TRBD1 (6 bases). V was trimmed by 4 bases and J by 0 bases, leaving 9 bases between them. The germline CDR1 and CDR2 sequences are MNHEY and SVGAGI. The CDR3 is 15 residues long. The CDR3 loop reads CASSWQGPTNEKLFF. CDR3 DNA sequence: TGTGCCAGCAGTTGGCAGGGGCCAACTAATGAAAAACTGTTTTTT.

This clonotype was observed at least ten times. J is TRBJ2-3 and V is TRBV6-5; 8 nucleotides match TRBD1. This CDR3 is 15 amino acids long. V trimming: 4 bases; J trimming: 5 bases; junction bases outside the gene matches: 8. The germline CDR1 and CDR2 sequences are MNHEY and SVGAGI. The CDR3 sequence is CASSSQGAVGDTQYF. The DNA for the CDR3 is TGTGCCAGCAGTTCGCAGGGGGCAGTGGGAGATACGCAGTATTTT.

The rearrangement uses TRBV21-1 and TRBJ1-1; TRBD1, the table's D call, lacks a check against the DNA. TRBV21-1 is a recognized pseudogene. CDR3 length: 14 residues. CDR3 residues: CASSKEGTSDKAFF. In nucleotides, the CDR3 is TGTGCCAGCAGCAAAGAAGGGACATCCGACAAAGCTTTCTTT.

The chain combines TRBV7-6 with TRBJ2-1; the D gene is possibly TRBD1 (6 bases). CDR3 length: 17 residues. Trimming cost V 0 bases and J 5 bases, with 17 bases left between them. In germline, CDR1 is SGHVS, CDR2 FNYEAQ. CDR3 coding DNA: TGTGCCAGCAGCTTAGCGGGGGCAGAGGCTGGGGACAATGAGCAGTTCTTC. As protein: CASSLAGAEAGDNEQFF.

This clonotype came up a few times. The chain is built from TRBV6-2 or TRBV6-3 and TRBJ2-7, with D perhaps matching TRBD1 (6 bases). Trimming left V 6 bases short and J 0 bases short, with 15 bases between. The germline V gene encodes CDR1 MNHEY and CDR2 SVGEGT. The CDR3 extends over 15 amino acids. The DNA of the CDR3 is TGTGCCAGCAGCCTAATACAGGGACCCTCCTACGAGCAGTACTTC. Protein: CASSLIQGPSYEQYF.

The chain recombines TRBV10-2 with TRBJ2-7, with no clear D. Deletions cut 6 bases from V and 1 base from J, with 16 bases between. CDR3 size: 15 residues. The germline V gene has CDR1 WSHSY and CDR2 SAAADI. For the CDR3, the DNA is TGCGCCAGCAGATCCCACGACCGAAGATCCTACGAGCAGTACTTC. It is translated as CASRSHDRRSYEQYF.

The chain employs TRBV10-3 and TRBJ2-2; perhaps TRBD2 as D (6 bases). The CDR3 covers 13 residues. V lost 7 bases and J lost 1, with 7 bases in between. Germline values: CDR1 ENHRY, CDR2 SYGVKD. CDR3 loop: CAIMGGNTGELFF. For the CDR3, the DNA is TGTGCCATCATGGGGGGGAACACCGGGGAGCTGTTTTTT.

The chain links TRBV3-1 to TRBJ2-2; 11 bases line up with TRBD2. Germline V gives CDR1 LGHDT, CDR2 YNNKEL (reference sequence). The CDR3 totals 13 residues. Trimming cost V 11 bases and J 6 bases; bases outside gene matches: 5. The CDR3 bases are TGTGCCGCGAAGGGACTAGCGGCCGGGGAGCTGTTTTTT. Translating gives CAAKGLAAGELFF.

The chain couples TRBV29-1 to TRBJ2-3; 10 nucleotides agree with TRBD2. The CDR3 extends over 16 amino acids. From germline, CDR1 is SQVTM and CDR2 ANQGSEA. Losses at the gene ends were 3 bases for V and 6 bases for J; bases not matched to a gene: 12. The CDR3 DNA reads TGCAGCGTTGAGCCTAGCGGGAGTAAACATCTGGATACGCAGTATTTT. Amino acids: CSVEPSGSKHLDTQYF.

In this sample, this clonotype turned up a few times. CDR3 in amino acids: CASRLRDTQYF. CDR3 in DNA: TGTGCCAGCAGATTAAGAGATACGCAGTATTTT. The V and J genes are TRBV12-3 or TRBV12-4 and TRBJ2-3, with no clear D. Trimming left V 6 bases short and J 5 bases short, with 6 bases between. The CDR3 consists of 11 residues.

The sample holds a few counts of this clonotype. The chain is built from TRBV11-2 and TRBJ2-3, with 13 nucleotides matching TRBD2. CDR3 length equals 18 residues. V gave up 1 base and J gave up 6 bases; unmatched junction bases: 10. The germline V gene encodes CDR1 SGHAT and CDR2 FQNNGV. The CDR3 DNA follows: TGTGCCAGCAGCTTAGTGGTACTCGGACTAGCGGGAGTTGATACGCAGTATTTT. It specifies CASSLVVLGLAGVDTQYF.

This clonotype is labeled medium-sized (0.01 to 0.1%). The V call is TRBV9, the J call TRBJ2-1; D unresolved. Germline assignment: CDR1 SGDLS and CDR2 YYNGEE. This CDR3 contains 13 residues. V lost 4 bases to trimming and J lost 10 bases, with 15 bases between them. The chain's CDR3 is CASSFTPSREQFF. CDR3 in DNA: TGTGCCAGCAGCTTCACTCCGAGCAGAGAGCAGTTCTTC.

This clonotype was counted a single time. This chain links TRBV12-3 or TRBV12-4 with TRBJ2-1; 12 nucleotides line up with TRBD1. CDR3 size: 15 residues. V trimming: 6 bases; J trimming: 10 bases; junction bases outside the gene matches: 10. The CDR3, as DNA: TGTGCCAGCAGCTCTCCGGGACAGGGGGCGGTCGAGCAGTTCTTC. This codes for CASSSPGQGAVEQFF.

This clonotype was counted between two and nine times. This rearrangement joins TRBV7-9 to TRBJ2-7; D not certain. Deletions cut 5 bases from V and 1 base from J, with 12 bases between. The CDR3 has 14 residues. CDR1 SEHNR and CDR2 FQNEAQ come from the germline V gene (reference sequence). The chain's CDR3 is CASSPSGVSYEQYF. Here the CDR3 DNA reads TGTGCCAGCAGCCCCTCTGGCGTTTCCTACGAGCAGTACTTC.

Only a few counts were recorded for this clonotype. The chain is built from TRBV4-1 and TRBJ1-1, with a possible D match to TRBD1 (6 bases). V gave up 2 bases and J gave up 2 bases, with 12 bases separating them. The CDR3 length is 15 residues. The germline CDR1 and CDR2 sequences are MGHRA and YSYEKL. The CDR3 loop is CASSQQQGPNTEAFF. CDR3 in DNA: TGCGCCAGCAGCCAACAACAGGGCCCAAACACTGAAGCTTTCTTT.

V usage is TRBV3-1 and J usage is TRBJ2-1; no clear D gene. V lost 4 bases and J lost 7, with 11 bases in between. From germline, CDR1 is LGHDT and CDR2 YNNKEL (reference sequence). CDR3 length: 13 residues. The CDR3 protein is CASSPLGWNEQFF. The CDR3 DNA follows: TGTGCCAGCAGCCCCCTAGGCTGGAATGAGCAGTTCTTC.

This clonotype was seen more than once but under ten times. At one end, the junction sequence differs from germline, possibly due to a read error. The chain uses TRBV6-6 and TRBJ2-4; the D gene is possibly TRBD1 (6 bases). Germline V gives CDR1 MNHNY, CDR2 SVGAGI (reference sequence). The CDR3 is made up of 12 amino acids. CDR3 nucleotides: TGTGCCAGCAGTTACCCCACCGGGGACAAGGGGTTC. It translates to CASSYPTGDKGF.

The chain couples TRBV6-2 or TRBV6-3 to TRBJ2-7; 10 positions match TRBD2. CDR3 length: 18 residues. Looked up from germline, CDR1 is MNHEY and CDR2 is SVGEGT. With V trimmed by 0 bases and J by 6 bases, 14 bases remained unmatched. In DNA, the CDR3 is TGTGCCAGCAGTTACTCGACCGAGCGGGAGGGCCATCTCCTCGAGCAGTACTTC. Amino acid sequence: CASSYSTEREGHLLEQYF.

This clonotype was detected only a few times. The chain links TRBV6-5 to TRBJ2-7; D might be TRBD1 or TRBD2, each matching 5 bases. The CDR3 has 15 amino acids. The V gene lost 2 bases and the J gene lost 3 bases, with 14 bases spanning the gap. The germline gives CDR1 MNHEY, CDR2 SVGAGI. CDR3 DNA sequence: TGTGCCAGCAGTTACCCCCGGGACGGAGTCTACGAGCAGTACTTC. Amino acids: CASSYPRDGVYEQYF.

This clonotype has ten or more counts. V is TRBV7-9 and J is TRBJ2-4; D remains unclear. The V end was cut by 6 bases, the J end by 5 bases, with 11 bases between. CDR3 length: 13 amino acids. In germline, CDR1 is SEHNR, CDR2 FQNEAQ (reference sequence). CDR3 protein: CASSPPTENIQYF. In nucleotides, the CDR3 is TGTGCCAGCAGTCCTCCCACAGAAAACATTCAGTACTTC. Using reference TRBV7-9 and TRBJ2-4 for the parts outside the CDR3, the full variable domain is DTGVSQNPRHKITKRGQNVTFRCDPISEHNRLYWYRQTLGQGPEFLTYFQNEAQLEKSRLLSDRFSAERPKGSFSTLEIQRTEQGDSAMYLCASSPPTENIQYFGAGTRLSVL.